The rows below give T cell receptor beta chains drawn from one sample of a study of blood T cell repertoires in COVID-19. Using immunoSEQ multiplex PCR, the repertoire was profiled, and TCRdb retains in-frame clones only, with some absent. The sample holds 180,000 or so clones, roughly 88% seen once. Sequencing was done on a sample of peripheral blood. These receptors all come from a woman between 35 and 50 years old with COVID-19, enrolled during active disease. Both conserved end residues are part of each CDR3. D genes are given only for firm matches. A row's size may be missing; if present it is once, few, many or a size class.

cdr3_aa	cdr3_nt	v_call	d_call	clone_size	j_call
CASSEQTGTGSYGYTF	TGTGCCAGCAGCGAACAGACGGGTACGGGATCCTATGGCTACACCTTC	TRBV7-9	.	once	TRBJ1-2
CASGGQQYEQYF	TGTGCCAGTGGGGGACAGCAATACGAGCAGTACTTC	TRBV11-3	TRBD1	.	TRBJ2-7
CASSQVGTAKGEQFF	TGCGCCAGCAGCCAAGTGGGGACAGCGAAGGGAGAGCAGTTCTTC	TRBV4-1	TRBD1	.	TRBJ2-1
CASSFIRPSQPQHF	TGTGCCAGCAGTTTTATCAGGCCGTCGCAGCCCCAGCATTTT	TRBV28	.	few	TRBJ1-5
CASRVYRGLNTEAFF	TGTGCCAGCAGGGTTTACAGGGGACTGAACACTGAAGCTTTCTTT	TRBV6-5	TRBD1	once	TRBJ1-1
CASSFPGAKNIQYF	TGTGCCAGCAGTTTCCCAGGGGCCAAAAACATTCAGTACTTC	TRBV28	.	.	TRBJ2-4
CARLYSNQPQHF	TGTGCCAGACTATATAGCAATCAGCCCCAGCATTTT	TRBV6-4	.	.	TRBJ1-5
CASSSEGGHYEQYF	TGTGCCAGCAGCTCGGAGGGGGGGCACTACGAGCAGTACTTC	TRBV7-8	.	.	TRBJ2-7
CASSEEETSGYEQYF	TGTGCCAGCAGTGAGGAAGAAACTAGCGGATACGAGCAGTACTTC	TRBV6-1	TRBD2	.	TRBJ2-7
CASSISQGADIQYF	TGTGCCAGTAGTATTAGTCAGGGGGCGGACATTCAGTACTTC	TRBV19	TRBD1	.	TRBJ2-4
CASSPSGGPLLIYEQYF	TGTGCCAGCAGTCCTAGCGGGGGGCCCCTTCTGATATACGAGCAGTACTTC	TRBV6-6	TRBD2	.	TRBJ2-7
CASSSYRARTYQPQHF	TGTGCCAGCAGCTCCTACAGGGCGCGGACTTATCAGCCCCAGCATTTT	TRBV5-6	.	few	TRBJ1-5
CASWQGAGQPQHF	TGTGCCAGCTGGCAGGGGGCGGGTCAGCCCCAGCATTTT	TRBV27	TRBD1	.	TRBJ1-5
CASSQDLGTEQFF	TGTGCCAGCAGCCAAGATCTGGGCACTGAGCAGTTCTTC	TRBV3-1/TRBV3-2	.	.	TRBJ2-1
CASSTIPRESEQYF	TGTGCCAGTAGTACCATCCCCCGGGAGAGTGAGCAGTACTTC	TRBV19	.	.	TRBJ2-7
CASSPRGETQYF	TGTGCCAGCAGCCCCCGGGGGGAGACCCAGTACTTC	TRBV3-1/TRBV3-2	.	.	TRBJ2-5
CASSLSAGYGNQPQHF	TGTGCCAGCAGTTTATCGGCAGGGTATGGCAATCAGCCCCAGCATTTT	TRBV27	.	.	TRBJ1-5
CASSSDIQGPQYGYTF	TGTGCCAGCAGCTCGGACATACAGGGCCCCCAATATGGCTACACCTTC	TRBV7-2	.	.	TRBJ1-2
CASSRARTGEYGYTF	TGTGCCAGCAGCCGGGCTAGGACAGGTGAATATGGCTACACCTTC	TRBV14	TRBD1	.	TRBJ1-2
CASSFDRAGEQFF	TGCGCCAGCAGCTTTGACAGGGCGGGTGAGCAGTTCTTC	TRBV5-1	TRBD1	.	TRBJ2-1
CASSYAYGYTF	TGTGCCAGCTCCTATGCCTATGGCTACACCTTC	TRBV18	.	.	TRBJ1-2
CATSDAPGQGATNYGYTF	TGTGCCACCAGTGATGCCCCGGGACAGGGGGCGACTAACTATGGCTACACCTTC	TRBV24-1	TRBD1	.	TRBJ1-2
CASTSGGTDTQYF	TGTGCCAGCACCAGCGGGGGCACAGATACGCAGTATTTT	TRBV27	TRBD2	once	TRBJ2-3
CASSRGRAEKLFF	TGTGCCAGCAGCAGGGGGCGCGCTGAAAAACTGTTTTTT	TRBV12-3/TRBV12-4	TRBD1	few	TRBJ1-4
CASSMGQGEDTQYF	TGTGCCAGCAGTATGGGACAGGGAGAAGATACGCAGTATTTT	TRBV27	TRBD1	.	TRBJ2-3
CASSPTGYYGYTF	TGCGCCAGCAGCCCCACGGGGTACTATGGCTACACCTTC	TRBV5-1	.	.	TRBJ1-2
CASRRQAAYEQYF	TGTGCCAGCAGGCGACAGGCGGCCTACGAGCAGTACTTC	TRBV6-5	.	.	TRBJ2-7
CASSPPRGRNTEAFF	TGTGCCAGCTCACCACCTAGGGGTAGGAACACTGAAGCTTTCTTT	TRBV18	.	few	TRBJ1-1